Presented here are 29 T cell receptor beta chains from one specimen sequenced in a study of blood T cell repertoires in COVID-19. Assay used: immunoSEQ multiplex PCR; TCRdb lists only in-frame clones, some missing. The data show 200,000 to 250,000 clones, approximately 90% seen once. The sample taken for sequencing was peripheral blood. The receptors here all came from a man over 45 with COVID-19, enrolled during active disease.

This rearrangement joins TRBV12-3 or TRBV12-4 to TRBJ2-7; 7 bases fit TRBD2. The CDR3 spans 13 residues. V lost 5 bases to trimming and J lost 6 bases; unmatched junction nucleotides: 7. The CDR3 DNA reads TGTGCCAGCAGTCCGCAGCGGGGTGGCGAGCAGTACTTC. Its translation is CASSPQRGGEQYF.

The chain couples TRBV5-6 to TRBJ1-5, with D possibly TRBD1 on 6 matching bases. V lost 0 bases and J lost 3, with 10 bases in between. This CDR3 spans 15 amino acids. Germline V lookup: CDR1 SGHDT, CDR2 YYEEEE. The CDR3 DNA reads TGTGCCAGCAGCTTGGCGACAGGCGCCAATCAGCCCCAGCATTTT. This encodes CASSLATGANQPQHF.

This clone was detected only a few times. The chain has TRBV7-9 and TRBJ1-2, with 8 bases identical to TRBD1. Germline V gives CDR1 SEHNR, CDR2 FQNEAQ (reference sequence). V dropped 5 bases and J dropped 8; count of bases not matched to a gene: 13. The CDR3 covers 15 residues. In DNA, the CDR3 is TGTGCCAGCAGCCCTATCAGGGGGCCTGCGGGAGGCTACACCTTC. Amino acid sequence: CASSPIRGPAGGYTF.

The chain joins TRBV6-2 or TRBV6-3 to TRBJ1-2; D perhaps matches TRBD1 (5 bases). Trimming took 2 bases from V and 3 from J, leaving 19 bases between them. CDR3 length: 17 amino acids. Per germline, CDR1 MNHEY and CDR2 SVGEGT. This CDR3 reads CASSYHPGTGEYYGYTF. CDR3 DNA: TGTGCCAGCAGTTACCACCCTGGGACGGGAGAATACTATGGCTACACCTTC.

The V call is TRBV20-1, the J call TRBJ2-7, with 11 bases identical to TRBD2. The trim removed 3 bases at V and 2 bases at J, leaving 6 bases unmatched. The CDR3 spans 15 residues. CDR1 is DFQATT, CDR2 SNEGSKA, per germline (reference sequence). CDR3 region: CSASSGTSGTYEQYF. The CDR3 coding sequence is TGCAGTGCTAGTTCCGGGACTAGCGGCACCTACGAGCAGTACTTC.

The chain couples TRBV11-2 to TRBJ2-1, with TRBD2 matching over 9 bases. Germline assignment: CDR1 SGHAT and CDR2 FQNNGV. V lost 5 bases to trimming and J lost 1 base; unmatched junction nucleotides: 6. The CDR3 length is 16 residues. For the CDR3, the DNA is TGTGCCAGCAGCACCTATAGCGGGAGATCCTACAATGAGCAGTTCTTC. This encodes CASSTYSGRSYNEQFF.

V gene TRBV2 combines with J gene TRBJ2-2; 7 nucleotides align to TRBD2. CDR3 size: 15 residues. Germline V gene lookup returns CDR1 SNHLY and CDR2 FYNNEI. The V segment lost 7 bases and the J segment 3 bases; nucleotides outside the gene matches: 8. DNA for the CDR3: TGTGCCAGCAATTCCGGCGGGGGTTACACCGGGGAGCTGTTTTTT. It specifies CASNSGGGYTGELFF.

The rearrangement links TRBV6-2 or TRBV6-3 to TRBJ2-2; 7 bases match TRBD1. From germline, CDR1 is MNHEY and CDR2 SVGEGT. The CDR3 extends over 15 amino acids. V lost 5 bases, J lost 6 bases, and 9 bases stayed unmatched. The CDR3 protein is CASSPTGLFAGELFF. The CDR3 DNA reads TGTGCCAGCAGTCCGACAGGGCTTTTCGCCGGGGAGCTGTTTTTT.

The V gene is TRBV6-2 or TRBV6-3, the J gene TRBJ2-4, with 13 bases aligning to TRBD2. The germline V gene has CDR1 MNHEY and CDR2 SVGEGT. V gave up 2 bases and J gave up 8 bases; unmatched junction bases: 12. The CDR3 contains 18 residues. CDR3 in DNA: TGTGCCAGCAGTTACCGGCTAGGACTAGCGGGAGCGCTGGACATTCAGTACTTC. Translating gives CASSYRLGLAGALDIQYF.

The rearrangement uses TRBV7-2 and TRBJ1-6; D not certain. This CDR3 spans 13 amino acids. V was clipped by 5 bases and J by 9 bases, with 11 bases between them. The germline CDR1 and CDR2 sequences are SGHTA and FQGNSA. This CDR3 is CASSPEFSSPLHF. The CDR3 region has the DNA TGTGCCAGCAGCCCCGAGTTTAGTTCACCCCTCCACTTT. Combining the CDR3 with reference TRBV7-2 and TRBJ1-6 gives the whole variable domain GAGVSQSPSNKVTEKGKDVELRCDPISGHTALYWYRQSLGQGLEFLIYFQGNSAPDKSGLPSDRFSAERTGGSVSTLTIQRTQQEDSAVYLCASSPEFSSPLHFGNGTRLTVT.

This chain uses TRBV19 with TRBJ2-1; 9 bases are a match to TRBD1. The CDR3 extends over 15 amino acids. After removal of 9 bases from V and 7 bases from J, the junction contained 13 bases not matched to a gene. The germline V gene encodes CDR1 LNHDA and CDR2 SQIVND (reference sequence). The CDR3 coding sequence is TGTGCCAGCGCCCCGGGACAGGGTATCGGAAATGAGCAGTTCTTC. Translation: CASAPGQGIGNEQFF.

The CDR3 DNA is TGTGCCAGTAGTAGGGGGGGGACCCGAGTGGATCCTTTCTACGAGCAGTACTTC. Protein: CASSRGGTRVDPFYEQYF. The chain couples TRBV19 to TRBJ2-7, with TRBD2 matching over 7 bases. The CDR3 spans 18 residues. Trimming cost V 4 bases and J 3 bases; bases outside gene matches: 18. From germline, CDR1 is LNHDA and CDR2 SQIVND (reference sequence).

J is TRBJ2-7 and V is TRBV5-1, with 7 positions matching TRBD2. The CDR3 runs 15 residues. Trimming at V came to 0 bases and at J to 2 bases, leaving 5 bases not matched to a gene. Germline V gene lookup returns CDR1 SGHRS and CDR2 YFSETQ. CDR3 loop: CASSLVLAEAYEQYF. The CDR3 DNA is TGCGCCAGCAGCTTGGTTCTAGCGGAAGCCTACGAGCAGTACTTC.

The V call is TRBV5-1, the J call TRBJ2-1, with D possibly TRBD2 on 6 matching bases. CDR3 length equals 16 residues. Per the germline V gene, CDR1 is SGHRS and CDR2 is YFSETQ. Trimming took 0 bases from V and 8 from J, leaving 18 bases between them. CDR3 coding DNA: TGCGCCAGCAGCTTGGCCGGGCCACGAGGCGGGGATGAGCAGTTCTTC. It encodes CASSLAGPRGGDEQFF.

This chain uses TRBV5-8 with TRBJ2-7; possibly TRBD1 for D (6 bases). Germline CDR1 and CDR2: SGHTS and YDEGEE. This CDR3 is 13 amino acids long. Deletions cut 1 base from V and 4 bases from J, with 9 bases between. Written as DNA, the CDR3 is TGTGCCAGCAGCTTGACAGGGATTTACGAGCAGTACTTC. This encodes CASSLTGIYEQYF.

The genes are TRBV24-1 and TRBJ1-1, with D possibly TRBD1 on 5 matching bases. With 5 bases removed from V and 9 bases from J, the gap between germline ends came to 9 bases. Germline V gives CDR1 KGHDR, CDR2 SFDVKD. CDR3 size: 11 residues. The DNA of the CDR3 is TGTGCCACCAGTGCGCAGGGTAAAGCTTTCTTT. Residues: CATSAQGKAFF.

The CDR3 here is CASNLGLAGVADTQYF. The CDR3 region has the DNA TGTGCCAGCAACCTCGGACTAGCGGGAGTAGCAGATACGCAGTATTTT. The chain is built from TRBV27 and TRBJ2-3; 13 bases fit TRBD2. CDR3 length: 16 amino acids. Germline V gene sequence: CDR1 MNHEY, CDR2 SMNVEV (reference sequence). V gave up 7 bases and J gave up 4 bases; unmatched junction bases: 8.

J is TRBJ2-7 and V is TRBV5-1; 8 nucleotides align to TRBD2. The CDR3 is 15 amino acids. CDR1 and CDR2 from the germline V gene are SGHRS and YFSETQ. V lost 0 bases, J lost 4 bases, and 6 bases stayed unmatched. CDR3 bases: TGCGCCAGCAGCTTGGGGGCCGGGGGGGCTTACGAGCAGTACTTC. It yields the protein CASSLGAGGAYEQYF.

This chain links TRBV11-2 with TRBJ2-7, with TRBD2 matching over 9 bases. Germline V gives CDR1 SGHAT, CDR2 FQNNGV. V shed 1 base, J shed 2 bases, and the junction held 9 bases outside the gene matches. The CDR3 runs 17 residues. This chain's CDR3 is CASSLGLAGHFAYEQYF. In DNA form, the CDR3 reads TGTGCCAGCAGCTTAGGGCTAGCGGGGCATTTTGCCTACGAGCAGTACTTC.

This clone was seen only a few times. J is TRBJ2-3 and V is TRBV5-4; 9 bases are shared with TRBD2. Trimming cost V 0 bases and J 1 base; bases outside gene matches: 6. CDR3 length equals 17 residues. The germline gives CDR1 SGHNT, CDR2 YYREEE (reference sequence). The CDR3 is CASSLGLSGGGTDTQYF. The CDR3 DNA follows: TGTGCCAGCAGCTTGGGACTTAGCGGGGGAGGCACAGATACGCAGTATTTT.

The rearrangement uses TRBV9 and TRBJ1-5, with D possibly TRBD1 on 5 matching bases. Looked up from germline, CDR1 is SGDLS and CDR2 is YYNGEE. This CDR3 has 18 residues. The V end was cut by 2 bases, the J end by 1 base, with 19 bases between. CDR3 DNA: TGTGCCAGCAGCGTTGGGGAGGGGCCCGGGGGGAGCAATCAGCCCCAGCATTTT. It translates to CASSVGEGPGGSNQPQHF.

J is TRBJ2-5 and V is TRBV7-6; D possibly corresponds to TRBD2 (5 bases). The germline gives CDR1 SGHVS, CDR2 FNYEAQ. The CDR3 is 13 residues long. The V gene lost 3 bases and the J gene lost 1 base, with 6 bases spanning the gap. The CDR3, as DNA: TGTGCCAGCAGCTTCCTAGCCCAAGAGACCCAGTACTTC. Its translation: CASSFLAQETQYF.

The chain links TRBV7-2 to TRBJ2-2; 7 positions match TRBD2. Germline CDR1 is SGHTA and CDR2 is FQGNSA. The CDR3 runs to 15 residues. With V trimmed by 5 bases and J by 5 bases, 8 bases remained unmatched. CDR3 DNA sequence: TGTGCCAGCAGCCCCCTGGCGCGGGGGACCGGGGAGCTGTTTTTT. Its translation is CASSPLARGTGELFF.

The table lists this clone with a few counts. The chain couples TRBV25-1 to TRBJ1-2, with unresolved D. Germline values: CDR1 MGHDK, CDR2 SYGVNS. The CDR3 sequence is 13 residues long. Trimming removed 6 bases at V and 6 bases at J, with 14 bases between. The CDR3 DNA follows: TGTGCCAGCAGGGCCAGGCAGGCTGATGGCTACACCTTC. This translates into CASRARQADGYTF.

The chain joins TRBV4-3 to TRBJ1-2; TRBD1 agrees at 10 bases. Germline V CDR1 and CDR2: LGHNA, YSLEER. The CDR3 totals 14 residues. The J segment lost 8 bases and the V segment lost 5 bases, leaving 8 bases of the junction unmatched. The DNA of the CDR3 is TGCGCCAGCAGCGGGACAGGGGCGAATGAAGGCTACACCTTC. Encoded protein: CASSGTGANEGYTF.

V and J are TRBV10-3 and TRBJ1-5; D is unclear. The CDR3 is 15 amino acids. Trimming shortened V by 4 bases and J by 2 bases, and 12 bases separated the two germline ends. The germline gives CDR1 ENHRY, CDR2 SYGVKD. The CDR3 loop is CAISGSRGGNQPQHF. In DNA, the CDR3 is TGTGCCATCAGTGGATCGCGGGGAGGCAATCAGCCCCAGCATTTT.

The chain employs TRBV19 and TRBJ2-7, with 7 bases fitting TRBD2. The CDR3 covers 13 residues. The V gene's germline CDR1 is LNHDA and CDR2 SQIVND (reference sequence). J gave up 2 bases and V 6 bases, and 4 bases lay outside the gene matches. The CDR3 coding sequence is TGTGCCAGTAGCTCGGGACTACCCTACGAGCAGTACTTC. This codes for CASSSGLPYEQYF.

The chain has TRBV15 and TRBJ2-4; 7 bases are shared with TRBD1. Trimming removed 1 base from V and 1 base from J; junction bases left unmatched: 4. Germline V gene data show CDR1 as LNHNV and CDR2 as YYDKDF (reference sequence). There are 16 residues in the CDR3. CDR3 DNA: TGTGCCACCAGCAGAGGGGCACAGGGGGCCAAAAACATTCAGTACTTC. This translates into CATSRGAQGAKNIQYF.

The CDR3 DNA reads as TGTGCCAGCAGTCGACAGGGTGCTTCGGGTCAGCCCCAGCATTTT. Protein product: CASSRQGASGQPQHF. V gene TRBV28 combines with J gene TRBJ1-5; 7 nucleotides agree with TRBD1. Germline V lookup: CDR1 MDHEN, CDR2 SYDVKM. This CDR3 region has 15 residues. With 5 bases clipped from V and 6 bases from J, the junction kept 10 bases outside the gene matches.